Following are 31 T cell receptor beta chains from one sample sequenced in a study of blood T cell repertoires in COVID-19. Repertoires were generated with immunoSEQ multiplex PCR, while TCRdb's copy carries only in-frame clones and drops some. Of roughly 200,000 clones listed, 85% to 90% are singletons. Sequenced material: peripheral blood. The receptors derive from a man over 45 with acute or convalescent COVID-19.

CDR3 DNA: TGTGCCAGCAGCCAAGAAGGGGATCGCTCACCCCTCCACTTT. Encoded protein: CASSQEGDRSPLHF. The rearrangement joins TRBV3-1 (or the pseudogene TRBV3-2) to TRBJ1-6; tentative D call: TRBD1 (5 bases). CDR3 size: 14 residues. Germline CDR1 and CDR2: LGHDT and YNNKEL (reference sequence). V lost 0 bases to trimming and J lost 10 bases, with 10 bases between them.

This rearrangement joins TRBV11-3 to TRBJ2-2; D unresolved. The V end lost 3 bases, the J end lost 1 base, and 3 bases lay between the germline ends. The CDR3 length is 13 residues. Germline CDR1 is SGHNT and CDR2 is YENEEA. The CDR3 is CASSFRNTGELFF. The DNA of the CDR3 is TGTGCCAGCAGCTTTAGGAACACCGGGGAGCTGTTTTTT.

This sequence joins TRBV10-1 and TRBJ2-3; a possible D gene is TRBD1 (5 bases). Germline-derived CDR1 and CDR2 are WNHNN and SYGVQD (reference sequence). V was clipped by 4 bases and J by 1 base, with 9 bases between them. The CDR3 is made up of 14 amino acids. The CDR3 region has the DNA TGCGCCAGCAGTGCAGGGATGGGCACAGATACGCAGTATTTT. This translates into CASSAGMGTDTQYF.

This clone was picked up one time. This chain connects TRBV6-5 to TRBJ2-7; D is perhaps TRBD1 (5 bases). Germline V gene data show CDR1 as MNHEY and CDR2 as SVGAGI. CDR3 length equals 14 residues. Trimming cost V 8 bases and J 5 bases, with 19 bases left between them. In nucleotides, the CDR3 is TGTGCCAGCGTGGACGCAGGGCTTTCCCACGAGCAGTACTTC. This translates into CASVDAGLSHEQYF.

The rearrangement uses TRBV19 and TRBJ2-5; 12 bases align to TRBD2. The CDR3 has 16 residues. V shed 5 bases, J shed 5 bases, and the junction held 9 bases outside the gene matches. Looked up from germline, CDR1 is LNHDA and CDR2 is SQIVND (reference sequence). CDR3 sequence: CASSLQTSGGWETQYF. In DNA, the CDR3 is TGTGCCAGTAGTCTCCAGACTAGCGGGGGATGGGAGACCCAGTACTTC.

This rearrangement joins TRBV27 to TRBJ2-1, with a weak D call TRBD2 (6 bases). Between the trimmed V and J ends, which lost 0 bases and 8 bases, there was a span of 23 bases. The germline gives CDR1 MNHEY, CDR2 SMNVEV (reference sequence). The CDR3 has 18 residues. The CDR3 DNA reads as TGTGCCAGCAGTTTATCCCCGGGATCCGGGGGTAACATGTATGAGCAGTTCTTC. This codes for CASSLSPGSGGNMYEQFF.

This clone was seen only a few times. V usage is TRBV5-1 and J usage is TRBJ1-1, with 7 bases lining up with TRBD1. Trimming removed 4 bases from V and 4 bases from J; junction bases left unmatched: 7. Germline V gives CDR1 SGHRS, CDR2 YFSETQ. The CDR3 contains 14 residues. This CDR3 reads CASSPGQSFTEAFF. DNA for the CDR3: TGCGCCAGCAGCCCGGGACAGTCTTTCACTGAAGCTTTCTTT.

The J gene is TRBJ2-1, the V gene TRBV19; a weak D match, TRBD2 (5 bases). Trimming took 7 bases from V and 7 from J, leaving 14 bases between them. This CDR3 is built from 13 residues. Per the germline V gene, CDR1 is LNHDA and CDR2 is SQIVND (reference sequence). The CDR3 nucleotides read TGTGCCAGTACCTACGGACTTGGGAATGAGCAGTTCTTC. The encoded protein is CASTYGLGNEQFF.

The rearrangement uses TRBV5-4 and TRBJ2-7; TRBD1 is a possible D gene (6 bases). There are 13 residues in the CDR3. The V end was cut by 2 bases, the J end by 2 bases, with 8 bases between. Germline-derived CDR1 and CDR2 are SGHNT and YYREEE (reference sequence). The CDR3 bases are TGTGCCAGCAGCTTACAGGGAACCTACGAGCAGTACTTC. Translation: CASSLQGTYEQYF.

V gene TRBV27 combines with J gene TRBJ1-1; no definite D call. Per germline, CDR1 MNHEY and CDR2 SMNVEV (reference sequence). Trimming took 0 bases from V and 1 from J, leaving 9 bases between them. The CDR3 totals 15 residues. CDR3 nucleotide sequence: TGTGCCAGCAGTTTATCGTTTTGGGCGAACACTGAAGCTTTCTTT. This codes for CASSLSFWANTEAFF.

The gene calls are TRBV7-7 and TRBJ2-1; D perhaps matches TRBD2 (6 bases). Per germline, CDR1 SSHAT and CDR2 FNYEAQ (reference sequence). The CDR3 has 15 amino acids. Deletions cut 5 bases from V and 5 bases from J, with 16 bases between. Written as DNA, the CDR3 is TGTGCCAGCAGCCAGTCGCCGGGAGATGACAATGAGCAGTTCTTC. Its protein is CASSQSPGDDNEQFF.

The CDR3 sequence is CASSFGAFTEAFF. The CDR3 DNA is TGTGCCAGCAGCTTTGGGGCCTTCACTGAAGCTTTCTTT. The V and J genes are TRBV6-6 and TRBJ1-1; TRBD1 might be the D (5 bases). The CDR3 is 13 residues long. Trimming left V 6 bases short and J 4 bases short, with 12 bases between. Germline CDR1 MNHNY, CDR2 SVGAGI (reference sequence).

The chain has TRBV9 and TRBJ1-6; D is unresolved. The CDR3 contains 16 residues. Per germline, CDR1 SGDLS and CDR2 YYNGEE. The V end lost 0 bases, the J end lost 1 base, and 8 bases lay between the germline ends. DNA of the CDR3: TGTGCCAGCAGCGTAGATGGGGAGTCCTATAATTCACCCCTCCACTTT. It codes for CASSVDGESYNSPLHF.

The chain links TRBV6-5 to TRBJ1-3; weak D call: TRBD1 (5 bases). Trimming took 6 bases from V and 3 from J, leaving 12 bases between them. Germline V CDR1 and CDR2: MNHEY, SVGAGI. This CDR3 has 14 residues. CDR3 loop: CASRTESLGNTIYF. CDR3 DNA: TGTGCCAGCAGGACAGAATCTCTTGGAAACACCATATATTTT.

This clone has just one count. J is TRBJ2-1 and V is TRBV6-5; 11 bases map to TRBD2. With V trimmed by 6 bases and J by 9 bases, 7 bases remained unmatched. CDR1 and CDR2 (germline): MNHEY, SVGAGI. The CDR3 is made up of 14 amino acids. The CDR3 is CASRVAGGPPEQFF. In nucleotides, the CDR3 is TGTGCCAGCAGAGTAGCGGGAGGGCCCCCTGAGCAGTTCTTC.

The J gene is TRBJ2-1, the V gene TRBV11-2, with 9 bases fitting TRBD2. Looked up from germline, CDR1 is SGHAT and CDR2 is FQNNGV. This CDR3 has 15 residues. With 1 base clipped from V and 4 bases from J, the junction kept 2 bases outside the gene matches. In nucleotides, the CDR3 is TGTGCCAGCAGCTTAGGGCTAGCGGGGTACAATGAGCAGTTCTTC. It is translated as CASSLGLAGYNEQFF.

This CDR3 is CASSIQSTGIHSPLHF. CDR3 sequence (DNA): TGTGCCAGTAGTATCCAATCGACAGGGATACATTCACCCCTCCACTTT. The chain joins TRBV19 to TRBJ1-6; the match to TRBD1 covers 7 bases. V shed 3 bases, J shed 8 bases, and the junction held 10 bases outside the gene matches. Germline CDR1 reads LNHDA; CDR2 reads SQIVND (reference sequence). The CDR3 consists of 16 residues.

This chain joins TRBV6-4 and TRBJ2-3; 10 positions agree with TRBD2. The CDR3 extends over 15 amino acids. V dropped 0 bases and J dropped 4; count of bases not matched to a gene: 1. The germline CDR1 and CDR2 sequences are MRHNA and SNTAGT. DNA of the CDR3: TGTGCCAGCAGTGACTCAAGCGGGGGGGCAGATACGCAGTATTTT. It is translated as CASSDSSGGADTQYF.

The V gene is TRBV28, the J gene TRBJ1-1; D remains unclear. CDR1 and CDR2 from the germline V gene are MDHEN and SYDVKM. V was pared by 10 bases and J by 11 bases, with 8 bases between. The CDR3 is made up of 8 amino acids. The CDR3 loop reads CATAHAFF. The CDR3 DNA follows: TGTGCCACCGCACACGCTTTCTTT. Based on the CDR3 plus reference TRBV28 and TRBJ1-1, the full variable domain is DVKVTQSSRYLVKRTGEKVFLECVQDMDHENMFWYRQDPGLGLRLIYFSYDVKMKEKGDIPEGYSVSREKKERFSLILESASTNQTSMYLCATAHAFFGQGTRLTVV.

V is TRBV29-1 and J is TRBJ2-1; possibly TRBD2 for D (5 bases). Germline loops: CDR1 SQVTM, CDR2 ANQGSEA. There are 18 residues in the CDR3. Trimming left V 2 bases short and J 12 bases short, with 32 bases between. CDR3 nucleotide sequence: TGCAGCGTTGAAAAGCCCCCCCGGACGGTCCCCCGGGATCGTGGGCAGTTCTTC. This translates into CSVEKPPRTVPRDRGQFF.

This clone was seen once. The J gene is TRBJ1-2, the V gene TRBV10-1; maybe TRBD1 (5 bases). This CDR3 spans 13 amino acids. With 5 bases removed from V and 3 bases from J, the gap between germline ends came to 10 bases. The germline CDR1 and CDR2 sequences are WNHNN and SYGVQD (reference sequence). The CDR3 reads CASSPGRDYGYTF. The CDR3 region has the DNA TGCGCCAGCAGTCCTGGCAGGGACTATGGCTACACCTTC.

The chain couples TRBV27 to TRBJ2-1; tentative D call: TRBD2 (6 bases). The ends were cut back, 0 bases at V and 8 bases at J, with 8 bases in the middle. The CDR3 runs to 13 residues. Looked up from germline, CDR1 is MNHEY and CDR2 is SMNVEV (reference sequence). This CDR3 is CASSLSRGYEQFF. DNA for the CDR3: TGTGCCAGCAGTTTATCTCGGGGGTATGAGCAGTTCTTC.

This clone has just a few counts. This rearrangement joins TRBV28 to TRBJ1-5, with TRBD1 as a possible D gene (5 bases). V lost 3 bases, J lost 5 bases, and 14 bases lay in between. The germline V gene has CDR1 MDHEN and CDR2 SYDVKM. The CDR3 runs to 15 residues. DNA for the CDR3: TGTGCCAGCAGTTTGACCCAGGGCCATTATCAGCCCCAGCATTTT. Translation: CASSLTQGHYQPQHF.

This clone was observed a single time. The V and J genes are TRBV2 and TRBJ2-3; 11 positions agree with TRBD2. Germline V gene lookup returns CDR1 SNHLY and CDR2 FYNNEI. This CDR3 contains 15 residues. V was clipped by 6 bases and J by 7 bases; unmatched bases: 9. Here the CDR3 reads CASSEGLAVLYTQYF. In DNA form, the CDR3 reads TGTGCCAGCAGCGAGGGACTAGCGGTTCTTTATACGCAGTATTTT.

The chain joins TRBV19 to TRBJ1-5; unclear D gene. CDR1 is LNHDA and CDR2 is SQIVND in the germline V gene (reference sequence). The V end was cut by 5 bases, the J end by 6 bases, with 8 bases between. The CDR3 extends over 12 amino acids. The CDR3 DNA sequence: TGTGCCAGTAGTCCGCCGGGTCAGCCCCAGCATTTT. This sequence encodes CASSPPGQPQHF. Looking up the rest from reference TRBV19 and TRBJ1-5 gives the full variable domain: DGGITQSPKYLFRKEGQNVTLSCEQNLNHDAMYWYRQDPGQGLRLIYYSQIVNDFQKGDIAEGYSVSREKKESFPLTVTSAQKNPTAFYLCASSPPGQPQHFGDGTRLSIL.

This rearrangement joins TRBV2 to TRBJ2-3; 13 bases match TRBD2. Trimming took 0 bases from V and 4 from J; bases not matched to a gene: 1. The CDR3 loop spans 16 amino acids. Germline V gene lookup returns CDR1 SNHLY and CDR2 FYNNEI. The CDR3 coding sequence is TGTGCCAGCAGTGAAGCGGGACTAGCGGGGTCAGATACGCAGTATTTT. Its protein is CASSEAGLAGSDTQYF.

The V call is TRBV19, the J call TRBJ2-2; 13 bases match TRBD2. The germline V gene has CDR1 LNHDA and CDR2 SQIVND (reference sequence). After removal of 6 bases from V and 6 bases from J, the junction contained 13 bases not matched to a gene. The CDR3 sequence is 18 residues long. CDR3 in amino acids: CASRLHRTSGSIAGELFF. The CDR3 DNA sequence: TGTGCCAGTAGGTTACACAGGACTAGCGGGAGTATCGCCGGGGAGCTGTTTTTT.

The chain employs TRBV4-1 and TRBJ1-5, with D tentatively TRBD1 (5 bases). Germline V gene sequence: CDR1 MGHRA, CDR2 YSYEKL. The CDR3 contains 17 residues. V lost 1 base, J lost 3 bases, and 16 bases lay in between. The CDR3 sequence is CASSQVLSGRANQPQHF. The CDR3 DNA is TGCGCCAGCAGCCAAGTCCTGTCCGGCAGGGCCAATCAGCCCCAGCATTTT.

The CDR3 here is CASSQDWDRAFKIYEQYF. The DNA of the CDR3 is TGTGCCAGCAGCCAAGATTGGGACAGAGCTTTCAAGATCTACGAGCAGTACTTC. This chain joins TRBV14 and TRBJ2-7, with TRBD1 identical over 7 bases. After removal of 0 bases from V and 3 bases from J, the junction contained 14 bases not matched to a gene. This CDR3 is 18 amino acids long. Per the germline V gene, CDR1 is SGHDN and CDR2 is FVKESK.

The chain is built from TRBV6-2 or TRBV6-3 and TRBJ1-1; TRBD1 matches at 12 bases. The CDR3 has 15 amino acids. The V segment lost 4 bases and the J segment 7 bases; nucleotides outside the gene matches: 7. CDR1 and CDR2 from the germline V gene are MNHEY and SVGEGT. Here the CDR3 reads CASSSPGTGGIEAFF. The CDR3 DNA follows: TGTGCCAGCAGTTCTCCCGGGACAGGGGGCATTGAAGCTTTCTTT.

The chain links TRBV11-2 to TRBJ2-1, with TRBD2 matching 10 bases. There are 18 residues in the CDR3. The germline V gene encodes CDR1 SGHAT and CDR2 FQNNGV. Trimming cost V 5 bases and J 0 bases; bases outside gene matches: 10. The DNA of the CDR3 is TGTGCCAGCAGCCCAACGGGACTAGCGTCGAGCTCCTACAATGAGCAGTTCTTC. Amino acids: CASSPTGLASSSYNEQFF.